This TCR beta chain was captured by sequencing in a study of cytomegalovirus exposure and HLA in healthy donors. Study background: The use of the same platform for the roughly 130 validation repertoires and the approximately 670 first-cohort repertoires was reported by a later analysis.

Donors were drawn from the approximately 110-subject validation cohort, separate from the approximately 640-subject first cohort. Regarding this clone: Its antigen remains unknown.

The table came from immunoSEQ multiplex PCR; TCRdb's copy has only in-frame clones and leaves some out. The table lists about 130,000 clones, 85% to 90% of them singletons. Study findings and constraints: Associated with cytomegalovirus, according to the listing, were around 170 TCR beta chains. The classifier, whose performance was assessed in both the original and validation cohorts, reportedly diagnosed cytomegalovirus status with high specificity and sensitivity.

The CDR3 sequence is 15 residues long. Germline values: CDR1 MNHEY, CDR2 SVGAGI. Trimming took 6 bases from V and 4 from J, leaving 19 bases between them. The chain carries TRBV6-5 and TRBJ2-7; weak D call: TRBD2 (7 bases). This clonotype originated in a man aged 25 to 40 in good health and CMV-seronegative. The sequencing sample was made of PBMCs. CDR3 sequence (DNA): TGTGCCAGCAGCCCCACCGGCGGGGGCTTTTACGAGCAGTACTTC. It yields the protein CASSPTGGGFYEQYF.